These 14 T cell receptor beta chains share one sample of origin, sequenced in a study of T cell clonality in common variable immunodeficiency. Libraries were prepared by immunoSEQ multiplex PCR; TCRdb keeps only in-frame clonotypes and omits some of them. The sample counts about 32,000 clones, none seen once; the ten largest own about 4.5%. Specimen: peripheral blood mononuclear cells. These receptors were obtained from a person aged 18 to 70 in good health.

This clone has more than one count but fewer than ten. One junction end disagrees with the germline gene, perhaps due to a read error. The read is 3 residues too short to cover the CDR3 end, so that end is filled in from the germline J gene. This sample also contains other DNA sequences that code for the same CDR3. The chain is built from TRBV19 and TRBJ1-3; D gene unclear. The CDR3 spans 14 residues. Per the germline V gene, CDR1 is LNHDA and CDR2 is SQIVND (reference sequence). The sequenced CDR3 bases are TGTGCTAGTAGTATGACTAGCTCTGGAAACACC. Amino acids: CASSMTSSGNT. The CDR3, in full, reads CASSMTSSGNTIYF.

In its sample, this clone was seen many times. Coverage ceases 3 residues before the CDR3 finishes, and the germline J gene fills in the end. The gene calls are TRBV20-1 and TRBJ2-2, with 10 bases aligning to TRBD1. The CDR3 is 17 residues long. Looked up from germline, CDR1 is DFQATT and CDR2 is SNEGSKA (reference sequence). J gave up 6 bases and V 6 bases, and 16 bases lay outside the gene matches. The CDR3 sequence: CSAPKVVGQGLPGELFF. The DNA read from the CDR3 is TGCAGTGCCCCAAAGGTGGTGGGACAGGGGTTACCCGGGGAG.

This clone was seen ten or more times. Coverage ceases 3 residues before the CDR3 finishes, and the germline J gene fills in the end. This rearrangement joins TRBV5-1 to TRBJ1-1; D is undetermined. Germline assignment: CDR1 SGHRS and CDR2 YFSETQ. The CDR3 is made up of 13 amino acids. Between the trimmed V and J ends, which lost 4 bases and 7 bases, there was a span of 14 bases. The part of the CDR3 DNA that was read is TGCGCCAGCAGCGATCCGGTCCACGGTGAA. Residues: CASSDPVHGE. The entire CDR3 protein is CASSDPVHGEAFF.

This clone was seen a handful of times. Read data end 3 residues before the CDR3 end; the end is taken from the germline J gene. This chain links TRBV29-1 with TRBJ2-3, with D perhaps TRBD1 (6 bases). Looked up from germline, CDR1 is SQVTM and CDR2 is ANQGSEA. The CDR3 length is 14 residues. CDR3 protein: CSVSQGVGNQPQYF. The CDR3 bases that were read are TGCAGCGTCTCACAGGGTGTAGGCAATCAGCCG.

Ten or more counts support this clone. This CDR3 reads CSARDHLSMNTEAFF. The CDR3 bases that were read are TGCAGTGCTAGAGATCATCTTAGCATGAACACTGAA. The V gene is TRBV20-1, the J gene TRBJ1-1, with no clear D. The read is 3 residues too short to cover the CDR3 end, so that end is filled in from the germline J gene. Looked up from germline, CDR1 is DFQATT and CDR2 is SNEGSKA (reference sequence). Between the trimmed V and J ends, which lost 0 bases and 0 bases, there was a span of 11 bases. There are 15 residues in the CDR3.

This clone was observed many times. Read data end 3 residues before the CDR3 end; the end is taken from the germline J gene. J is TRBJ1-2 and V is TRBV13; D is unresolved. This CDR3 has 11 amino acids. Germline V gene sequence: CDR1 PRHDT, CDR2 FYEKMQ (reference sequence). The germline V and J ends were trimmed by 6 bases and 4 bases, with 6 bases remaining between them. Partial CDR3 DNA: TGTGCCAGCAGGTATTTCTATGGC. Residues: CASRYFYG. The full CDR3 protein reads CASRYFYGYTF.

In this sample, this clone turned up many times. Sequencing ends 3 residues short of the CDR3 end; the germline J gene provides the rest. J is TRBJ2-2 and V is TRBV11-3; D might be TRBD1 (6 bases). Germline V gene sequence: CDR1 SGHNT, CDR2 YENEEA. Between the trimmed V and J ends, which lost 4 bases and 4 bases, there was a span of 13 bases. This CDR3 has 15 amino acids. CDR3 amino acids: CASSSQGSGTGELFF. Partial CDR3 DNA: TGTGCCAGCAGCTCACAGGGATCGGGCACCGGGGAG.

This clone was seen repeatedly, ten times or more. The CDR3 end falls 3 residues outside the read, so it is completed with the germline J gene. The chain links TRBV30 to TRBJ2-7; D ambiguous. The germline V and J ends were trimmed by 0 bases and 6 bases, with 6 bases remaining between them. This CDR3 is 11 amino acids long. CDR1 is GTSNPN and CDR2 is SVGIG in the germline V gene (reference sequence). The sequenced part of the CDR3 DNA is TGTGCCTGGAGTGTCAAGCTCGAG. Residues: CAWSVKLE. The CDR3 in its entirety is CAWSVKLEQYF.

This clone was counted ten times or more. The read falls 3 residues short of the CDR3 end, and the missing part is taken from the germline J gene. The rearrangement links TRBV6-2 or TRBV6-3 to TRBJ1-6; TRBD1 might be the D (5 bases). This CDR3 comprises 13 residues. Germline V gene lookup returns CDR1 MNHEY and CDR2 SVGEGT. Trimming took 6 bases from V and 10 from J, leaving 13 bases between them. The DNA read from the CDR3 is TGTGCCAGCAGGGGGGGGGAGGGGTCACCC. It specifies CASRGGEGSP. The whole CDR3 is CASRGGEGSPLHF.

In its sample, this clone was seen a few times. Read data end 3 residues before the CDR3 end; the end is taken from the germline J gene. The V call is TRBV23-1, the J call TRBJ1-5; 8 bases are a match to TRBD1. TRBV23-1 is given ORF status, its function remaining uncertain. V gave up 4 bases and J gave up 7 bases; unmatched junction bases: 6. The CDR3 has 14 amino acids. CDR3 in amino acids: CASSPPQGAQPQHF. The part of the CDR3 DNA that was read is TGCGCCAGCAGTCCCCCCCAGGGGGCCCAGCCC.

In its sample, this clone was seen many times. The read halts 3 residues ahead of the CDR3 end, with the missing end drawn from the germline J gene. The chain joins TRBV5-1 to TRBJ2-2; TRBD1 might be the D (5 bases). This CDR3 contains 14 residues. Germline V gives CDR1 SGHRS, CDR2 YFSETQ. V was trimmed by 6 bases and J by 1 base, leaving 10 bases between them. CDR3 region: CASTQQVNTGELFF. The sequenced part of the CDR3 DNA is TGCGCCAGCACACAACAGGTGAACACCGGGGAG.

This clone was counted ten times or more. The read gets to within 3 residues of the CDR3 end, and the germline J gene fills in the rest. The chain recombines TRBV19 with TRBJ2-3, with TRBD1 identical over 7 bases. The V and J ends lost 7 bases and 1 base, in that order; junction bases with no gene match: 8. The V gene's germline CDR1 is LNHDA and CDR2 SQIVND (reference sequence). The CDR3 loop spans 15 amino acids. CDR3 DNA (partial): TGTGCCAGTAACCGAAGGGGGCTAGGCACAGATACG. Translating it yields CASNRRGLGTDT. Given in full, the CDR3 is CASNRRGLGTDTQYF.

This clone came up many times. The CDR3 goes on 3 residues after the read ends, and that part is filled in from the germline J gene. The V and J genes are TRBV5-1 and TRBJ1-3; D is uncertain. This CDR3 comprises 15 residues. Germline V gene data show CDR1 as SGHRS and CDR2 as YFSETQ. The V gene lost 4 bases and the J gene lost 0 bases, with 11 bases spanning the gap. The sequenced part of the CDR3 DNA is TGCGCCAGCAGCCCCGCGCCGGGCTCTGGAAACACC. The encoded protein is CASSPAPGSGNT. The complete CDR3 sequence is CASSPAPGSGNTIYF.

Concerning this clone itself: Read coverage stops 3 residues before the CDR3 terminus; the germline J gene supplies the remainder. The gene calls are TRBV5-5 and TRBJ1-4; D is ambiguous. From germline, CDR1 is SGHKS and CDR2 YYEKEE (reference sequence). Trimming left V 0 bases short and J 6 bases short, with 9 bases between. The CDR3 covers 14 residues. This CDR3 is CASSLGQMDEKLFF. The covered CDR3 bases are TGTGCCAGCAGCTTGGGGCAGATGGATGAAAAA.